This passage covers 7 T cell receptor beta chains from one sample sequenced in a study of cytomegalovirus exposure and HLA in healthy donors. 60 Vbeta and 13 Jbeta primers were used in PCR. The assay was immunoSEQ multiplex PCR, and TCRdb's table has in-frame clones only and misses some. The table includes about 200,000 clones, roughly 77% detected once. The sequenced sample was PBMCs. These receptors came from a male donor in good health and CMV-seropositive.

This chain links TRBV7-3 with TRBJ2-2, with D tentatively TRBD1 (6 bases). Germline V gene data show CDR1 as SGHTA and CDR2 as FQGTGA. Trimming stripped 5 bases from V and 7 bases from J, with 23 bases between. This CDR3 has 17 amino acids. CDR3 DNA sequence: TGTGCCAGCAGCGTAGGGGGACCGGGAAGTCTGGGCGGGGAGCTGTTTTTT. Amino acid sequence: CASSVGGPGSLGGELFF. Looking up the rest from reference TRBV7-3 and TRBJ2-2 gives the full variable domain: GAGVSQTPSNKVTEKGKYVELRCDPISGHTALYWYRQSLGQGPEFLIYFQGTGAADDSGLPNDRFFAVRPEGSVSTLKIQRTERGDSAVYLCASSVGGPGSLGGELFFGEGSRLTVL.

This clone showed up just once. The chain carries TRBV19 and TRBJ1-5, with unresolved D. The CDR3 runs 14 residues. CDR1 LNHDA and CDR2 SQIVND come from the germline V gene (reference sequence). V lost 4 bases and J 4 bases, leaving 11 bases between the germline ends. CDR3 nucleotide sequence: TGTGCCAGTAGTACCGAGCCTTTAAATCAGCCCCAGCATTTT. Translating it yields CASSTEPLNQPQHF.

The chain has TRBV6-5 and TRBJ1-4, with D possibly matching TRBD1 (6 bases). The ends were cut back, 7 bases at V and 8 bases at J, with 20 bases in the middle. The germline gives CDR1 MNHEY, CDR2 SVGAGI. CDR3 length: 15 amino acids. In DNA, the CDR3 is TGTGCCAGCAAATCCCCGACAGGAATGGACGAAAAACTGTTTTTT. Encoded protein: CASKSPTGMDEKLFF.

CDR3 in DNA: TGTGCCAGCTTTGGCCAGCGTGGAAACACCATATATTTT. It codes for CASFGQRGNTIYF. This rearrangement joins TRBV6-5 to TRBJ1-3; unclear D gene. V was pared by 8 bases and J by 3 bases, with 11 bases between. The V gene's germline CDR1 is MNHEY and CDR2 SVGAGI. The CDR3 has 13 residues.

This chain uses TRBV30 with TRBJ2-1; 9 bases map to TRBD2. Germline V gives CDR1 GTSNPN, CDR2 SVGIG (reference sequence). The CDR3 totals 13 residues. Trimming cost V 4 bases and J 2 bases; bases outside gene matches: 0. CDR3 protein: CAWTSGTYNEQFF. The CDR3 bases are TGTGCCTGGACTAGCGGGACCTACAATGAGCAGTTCTTC.

The chain combines TRBV6-1 with TRBJ2-7; 8 bases are a match to TRBD2. CDR1 is MNHNS and CDR2 is SASEGT in the germline V gene. The CDR3 extends over 12 amino acids. Trimming removed 8 bases from V and 3 bases from J; junction bases left unmatched: 3. CDR3 in amino acids: CASGTRDYEQYF. CDR3 nucleotides: TGTGCCAGCGGGACTAGAGACTACGAGCAGTACTTC.

This clone was counted a few times. V gene TRBV28 combines with J gene TRBJ1-5; maybe TRBD1 (6 bases). CDR3 length equals 17 residues. V lost 5 bases and J lost 1, with 18 bases in between. CDR1 and CDR2 (germline): MDHEN, SYDVKM. The CDR3 reads CASSPPNRVRSNQPQHF. The CDR3, as DNA: TGTGCCAGCAGTCCACCAAACAGGGTAAGGAGCAATCAGCCCCAGCATTTT.